This is a list of T cell receptor beta chains from one sample in a study of blood T cell repertoires in COVID-19. TCRdb keeps only in-frame clones here, not all; method: immunoSEQ multiplex PCR. This table holds about 130,000 clones, approximately 85% found once. Sequenced sample: peripheral blood. Receptors originate from a human donor in a cohort sampled during active COVID-19. The CDR3 runs from the conserved cysteine through the conserved F or W. The order of the fields is D gene, clone size, J gene, V gene, CDR3 protein, CDR3 DNA. The D gene is left open where the match is weak. Size is omitted from some rows. Given values are once, few, many or a class for expanded clones.

D: TRBD2; size: .; J: TRBJ2-7; V: TRBV5-1; CDR3: CASSLAGVSYEQYF; DNA: TGCGCCAGCAGCTTAGCGGGGGTTTCCTACGAGCAGTACTTC
D: .; size: .; J: TRBJ1-1; V: TRBV5-1; CDR3: CASSSGGGNTEAFF; DNA: TGCGCCAGCAGCTCCGGGGGGGGGAACACTGAAGCTTTCTTT
D: .; size: .; J: TRBJ2-5; V: TRBV18; CDR3: CASSRGRGGIDQETQYF; DNA: TGTGCCAGCTCACGGGGTCGAGGGGGAATTGATCAAGAGACCCAGTACTTC
D: TRBD2; size: .; J: TRBJ2-1; V: TRBV7-2; CDR3: CATFRGGATYNEQFF; DNA: TGTGCCACCTTCCGGGGGGGAGCTACTTACAATGAGCAGTTCTTC
D: TRBD1; size: .; J: TRBJ1-1; V: TRBV5-1; CDR3: CASSPNPGQGNTEAFF; DNA: TGCGCCAGCAGCCCTAACCCGGGACAGGGGAACACTGAAGCTTTCTTT
D: TRBD1; size: .; J: TRBJ2-1; V: TRBV18; CDR3: CASSSTGTGVDNEQFF; DNA: TGTGCCAGCTCATCCACCGGGACAGGGGTGGACAATGAGCAGTTCTTC
D: .; size: .; J: TRBJ2-7; V: TRBV3-1/TRBV3-2; CDR3: CASRRAIGLGGPKTCEQYF; DNA: TGTGCCAGCAGAAGAGCTATCGGGCTAGGAGGCCCCAAGACTTGCGAGCAGTACTTC
D: TRBD1; size: .; J: TRBJ2-2; V: TRBV19; CDR3: CASSPRAGGANTGELFF; DNA: TGTGCCAGTAGCCCAAGGGCAGGGGGAGCGAACACCGGGGAGCTGTTTTTT
D: .; size: .; J: TRBJ2-3; V: TRBV7-9; CDR3: CASSQRAVYDTQYF; DNA: TGTGCCAGCAGCCAGAGGGCAGTATATGATACGCAGTATTTT
D: TRBD2; size: .; J: TRBJ2-1; V: TRBV4-3; CDR3: CASGPSGLGPYNEQFF; DNA: TGCGCCAGCGGTCCTAGCGGCCTAGGTCCCTACAATGAGCAGTTCTTC
D: TRBD2; size: few; J: TRBJ2-1; V: TRBV6-6; CDR3: CASSRTLTKLAGRPPYNEQFF; DNA: TGTGCCAGCAGCCGTACCCTAACGAAACTAGCGGGAAGACCCCCCTACAATGAGCAGTTCTTC
D: TRBD1; size: .; J: TRBJ1-1; V: TRBV6-4; CDR3: CASSRQGDSTEAFF; DNA: TGTGCCAGCAGCAGACAGGGGGACAGCACTGAAGCTTTCTTT
D: TRBD1; size: .; J: TRBJ1-3; V: TRBV7-2; CDR3: CASSLGGTARNTIYF; DNA: TGTGCCAGCAGCTTAGGAGGGACAGCCAGGAACACCATATATTTT
D: TRBD1; size: once; J: TRBJ1-2; V: TRBV7-2; CDR3: CASSPTPGQGGGYTF; DNA: TGTGCCAGCAGCCCAACCCCGGGACAGGGCGGTGGCTACACCTTC
D: .; size: once; J: TRBJ2-1; V: TRBV7-9; CDR3: CASSPRSSAGAAGYNEQFF; DNA: TGTGCCAGCAGCCCAAGAAGTTCGGCGGGGGCGGCTGGCTACAATGAGCAGTTCTTC
D: TRBD1; size: .; J: TRBJ1-1; V: TRBV27; CDR3: CASSRDPGQGVRKAFF; DNA: TGTGCCAGCAGCCGTGACCCGGGACAGGGAGTGAGGAAAGCTTTCTTT
D: TRBD1; size: .; J: TRBJ1-2; V: TRBV5-4; CDR3: CASSLQGVNGYTF; DNA: TGTGCCAGCAGCTTACAGGGGGTGAACGGCTACACCTTC
D: TRBD2; size: few; J: TRBJ2-3; V: TRBV7-2; CDR3: CASSIRLAGADTQYF; DNA: TGTGCCAGCAGCATCCGACTAGCGGGGGCAGATACGCAGTATTTT
D: .; size: .; J: TRBJ2-1; V: TRBV29-1; CDR3: CSALGGYNEQFF; DNA: TGCAGCGCACTTGGCGGATACAATGAGCAGTTCTTC
D: TRBD1; size: .; J: TRBJ2-7; V: TRBV2; CDR3: CASAEGQELLEQYF; DNA: TGTGCCAGCGCCGAGGGACAGGAGCTACTGGAGCAGTACTTC